This record concerns one T cell receptor (beta chain) sequence. Its antigen is still unknown. Assay used: immunoSEQ multiplex PCR; TCRdb lists only in-frame clones, some missing. Of tens of thousands of clones in the sample, approximately 80% were seen once. The data stem from a study of a mutant IDH1 vaccine in newly diagnosed glioma. At the level of the study: Onset of vaccination occurred 4-6 weeks following radiotherapy alone, or with temozolomide cycles. Week 35 was safety follow-up visit V12; week 47 was end-of-study visit V13.

Regarding time point: week 47, end of study. Every vaccination contained 300 ug of the mutant IDH1 20-mer peptide and was paired with topical imiquimod. This material consisted of PBMCs, taken from a glioma patient whose treatment included an IDH1 peptide vaccine. This receptor was taken from a man in his forties or fifties with glioma.

CDR3 in amino acids: CASSLGLAGSDPAEYF. The CDR3, as DNA: TGTGCCAGCAGCTTAGGGCTAGCGGGCTCAGACCCCGCCGAGTATTTT. The gene calls are TRBV7-8 and TRBJ2-3, with 8 bases that match TRBD2. The CDR3 is 16 residues long. Germline loops: CDR1 SGHVS, CDR2 FQNEAQ. The ends lost 1 base at V and 13 bases at J; junction bases unmatched: 16.